This T cell receptor (beta chain) was sequenced for a study of monozygotic twins with inflammatory bowel disease. The study, taken as a whole, reports: The authors could not tell different T cell subtypes apart. Support for a single strong signal or clonotype associated with IBD was absent.

The template switching step added UMIs that contained a 6-nucleotide sample barcode. TCRalpha along with TCRbeta cDNA was subjected to two nested PCRs lasting about 16 and 10 cycles. After re-calling the 5' RACE reads, TCRdb lists one entry per CDR3 protein, DNA absent. The sample holds 300,000 to 450,000 distinct CDR3 sequences. In the case of this clonotype: The antigen is not known.

This CDR3 comprises 13 residues. From germline, CDR1 is MNHEY and CDR2 SVGEGT. The sample consisted of blood. The chain joins TRBV6-2 or TRBV6-3 to TRBJ2-7; TCRdb proposes TRBD1, but this gene call is untestable without DNA. The sequence was obtained from a human donor with ulcerative colitis or Crohn's disease, or a healthy co-twin of an affected twin (not recorded which). The CDR3 loop is CASTQGFTYEQYF.